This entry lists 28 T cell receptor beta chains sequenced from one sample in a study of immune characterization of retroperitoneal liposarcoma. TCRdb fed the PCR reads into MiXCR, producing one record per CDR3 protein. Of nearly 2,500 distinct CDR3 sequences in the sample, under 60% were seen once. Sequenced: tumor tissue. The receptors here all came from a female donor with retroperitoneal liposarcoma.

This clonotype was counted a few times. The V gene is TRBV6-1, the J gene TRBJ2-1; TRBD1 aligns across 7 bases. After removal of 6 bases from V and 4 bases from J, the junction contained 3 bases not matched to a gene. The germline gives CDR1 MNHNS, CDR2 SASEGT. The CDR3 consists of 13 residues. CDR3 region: CASRPGQYNEQFF. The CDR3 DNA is TGTGCCAGCAGGCCGGGACAGTACAATGAGCAGTTCTTC.

CDR3 sequence reads: CASSAAGAVRQPQHF. The CDR3 DNA follows: TGTGCCAGCAGTGCGGCGGGTGCGGTTCGTCAGCCCCAGCATTTT. The V gene is TRBV6-1, the J gene TRBJ1-5, with no clear D. The CDR3 spans 15 residues. V was clipped by 4 bases and J by 6 bases, with 16 bases between them. In germline, CDR1 is MNHNS, CDR2 SASEGT.

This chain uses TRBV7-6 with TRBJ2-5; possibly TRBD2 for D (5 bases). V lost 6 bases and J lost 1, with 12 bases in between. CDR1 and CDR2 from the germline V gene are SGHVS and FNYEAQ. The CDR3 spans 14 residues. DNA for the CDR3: TGTGCCAGCAGTTTCGAGCGGCTCCAAGAGACCCAGTACTTC. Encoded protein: CASSFERLQETQYF.

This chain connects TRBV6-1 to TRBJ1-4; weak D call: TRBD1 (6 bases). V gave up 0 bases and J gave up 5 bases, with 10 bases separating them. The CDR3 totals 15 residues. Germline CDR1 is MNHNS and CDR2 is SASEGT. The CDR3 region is CASSEAHGGNEKLFF. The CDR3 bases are TGTGCCAGCAGTGAAGCGCACGGGGGCAATGAAAAACTGTTTTTT.

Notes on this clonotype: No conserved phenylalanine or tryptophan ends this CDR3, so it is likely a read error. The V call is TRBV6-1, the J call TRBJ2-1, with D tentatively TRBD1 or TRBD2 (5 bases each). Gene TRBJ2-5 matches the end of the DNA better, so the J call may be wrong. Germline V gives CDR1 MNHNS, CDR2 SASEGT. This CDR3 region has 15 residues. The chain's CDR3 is CASSYSPGTGETQYL. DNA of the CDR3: TGTGCCAGCAGTTATAGCCCCGGGACGGGAGAGACCCAGTACTTA.

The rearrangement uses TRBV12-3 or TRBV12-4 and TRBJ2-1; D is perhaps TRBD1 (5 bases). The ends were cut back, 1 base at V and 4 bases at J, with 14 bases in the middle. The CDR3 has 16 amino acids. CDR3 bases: TGTGCCAGCAGTTTAGAGCAAGGGGCTGGATACAATGAGCAGTTCTTC. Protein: CASSLEQGAGYNEQFF.

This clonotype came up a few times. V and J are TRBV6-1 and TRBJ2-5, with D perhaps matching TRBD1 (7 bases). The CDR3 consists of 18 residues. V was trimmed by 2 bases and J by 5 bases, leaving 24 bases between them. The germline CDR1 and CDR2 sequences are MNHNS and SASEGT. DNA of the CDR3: TGTGCCAGCAGTGAACTAAGGAGGGGGCGCCCAGGGTTTGAGACCCAGTACTTC. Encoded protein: CASSELRRGRPGFETQYF.

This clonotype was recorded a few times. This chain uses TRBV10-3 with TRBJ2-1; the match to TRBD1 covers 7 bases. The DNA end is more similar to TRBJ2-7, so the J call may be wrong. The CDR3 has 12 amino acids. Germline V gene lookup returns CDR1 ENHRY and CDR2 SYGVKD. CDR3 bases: TGTGCCATCAGGGGGACAGACTACGAGCAGTACTTC. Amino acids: CAIRGTDYEQYF.

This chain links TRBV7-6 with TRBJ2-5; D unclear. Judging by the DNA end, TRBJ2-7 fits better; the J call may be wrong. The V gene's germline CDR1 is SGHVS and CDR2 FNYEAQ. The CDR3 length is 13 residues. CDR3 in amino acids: CASSPLSGSEQYF. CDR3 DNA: TGTGCCAGCAGCCCCCTATCTGGCAGCGAGCAGTACTTC.

CDR3 DNA: TGTGCCAGCAGTGTGTTAGTTCGGGAGGCCCAAGAGACCCAGTACTTC. It codes for CASSVLVREAQETQYF. The chain couples TRBV6-6 to TRBJ2-5; 7 nucleotides agree with TRBD2. CDR1 MNHNY and CDR2 SVGAGI come from the germline V gene (reference sequence). The CDR3 extends over 16 amino acids. The V gene end was trimmed by 5 bases and the J gene end by 1 base; junction bases not matched to a gene: 10.

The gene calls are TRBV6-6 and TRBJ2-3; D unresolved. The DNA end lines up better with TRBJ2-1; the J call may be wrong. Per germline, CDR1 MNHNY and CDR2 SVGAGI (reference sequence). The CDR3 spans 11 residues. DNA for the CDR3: TGTGCCAGCAGTTCTCAGTACGAGCAGTTCTTC. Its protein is CASSSQYEQFF.

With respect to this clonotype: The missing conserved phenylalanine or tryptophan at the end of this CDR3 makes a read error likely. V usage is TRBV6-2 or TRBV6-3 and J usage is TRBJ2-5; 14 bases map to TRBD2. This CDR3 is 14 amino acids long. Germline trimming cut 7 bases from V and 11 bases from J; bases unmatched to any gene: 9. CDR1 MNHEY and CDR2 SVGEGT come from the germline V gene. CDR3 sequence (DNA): TGTGCCAGCAAGACTAGCGGGGGGGCTCGTGAGCAGTACGTC. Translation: CASKTSGGAREQYV.

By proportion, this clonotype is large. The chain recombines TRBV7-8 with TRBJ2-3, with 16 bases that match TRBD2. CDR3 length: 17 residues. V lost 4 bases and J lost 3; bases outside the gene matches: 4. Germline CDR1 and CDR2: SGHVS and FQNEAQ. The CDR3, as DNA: TGTGCCAGCAGCTCGGGACTAGCGGGGGGGCGGACAGATACGCAGTATTTT. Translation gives CASSSGLAGGRTDTQYF. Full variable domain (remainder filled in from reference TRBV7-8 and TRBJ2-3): GAGVSQSPRYKVAKRGQDVALRCDPISGHVSLFWYQQALGQGPEFLTYFQNEAQLDKSGLPSDRFFAERPEGSVSTLKIQRTQQEDSAVYLCASSSGLAGGRTDTQYFGPGTRLTVL.

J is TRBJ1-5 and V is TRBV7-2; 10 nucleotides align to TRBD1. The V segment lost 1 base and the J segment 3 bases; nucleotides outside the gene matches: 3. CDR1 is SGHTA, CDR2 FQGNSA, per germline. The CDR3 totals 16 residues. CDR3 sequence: CASSLVGTGDNQPQHF. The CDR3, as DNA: TGTGCCAGCAGCTTAGTGGGGACAGGGGACAATCAGCCCCAGCATTTT.

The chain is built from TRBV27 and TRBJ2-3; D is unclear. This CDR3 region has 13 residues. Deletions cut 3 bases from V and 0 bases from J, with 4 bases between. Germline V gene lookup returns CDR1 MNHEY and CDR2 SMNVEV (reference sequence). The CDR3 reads CASSFASTDTQYF. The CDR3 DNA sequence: TGTGCCAGCAGTTTTGCTAGCACAGATACGCAGTATTTT.

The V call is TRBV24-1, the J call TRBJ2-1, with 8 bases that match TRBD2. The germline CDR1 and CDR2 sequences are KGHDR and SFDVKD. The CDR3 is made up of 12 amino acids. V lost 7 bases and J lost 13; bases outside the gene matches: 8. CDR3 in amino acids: CATSGRGETQFF. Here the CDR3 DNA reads TGTGCCACCAGCGGGAGGGGAGAGACCCAGTTCTTC.

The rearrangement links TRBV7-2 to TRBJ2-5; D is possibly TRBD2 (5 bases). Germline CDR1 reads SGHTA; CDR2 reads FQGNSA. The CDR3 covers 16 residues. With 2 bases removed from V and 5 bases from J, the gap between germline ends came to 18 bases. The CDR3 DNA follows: TGTGCCAGCAGCTTAAATCCACCTACAACGGGGGAGACCCAGTACTTC. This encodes CASSLNPPTTGETQYF.

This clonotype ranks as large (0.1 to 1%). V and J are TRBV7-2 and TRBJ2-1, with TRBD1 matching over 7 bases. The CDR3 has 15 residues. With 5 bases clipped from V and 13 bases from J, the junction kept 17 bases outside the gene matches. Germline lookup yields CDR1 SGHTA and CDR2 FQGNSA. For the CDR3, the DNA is TGTGCCAGCAGCCCCCCGACAGGGTCCAAAAACATTCAGTTCTTC. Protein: CASSPPTGSKNIQFF.

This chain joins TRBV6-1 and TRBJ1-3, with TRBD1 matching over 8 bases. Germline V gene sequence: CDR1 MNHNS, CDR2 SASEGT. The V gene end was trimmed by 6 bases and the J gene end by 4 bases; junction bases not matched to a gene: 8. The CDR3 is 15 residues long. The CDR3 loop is CASRSTGEWGNTIYF. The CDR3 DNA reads TGTGCCAGCAGGTCGACAGGGGAATGGGGAAACACCATATATTTT.

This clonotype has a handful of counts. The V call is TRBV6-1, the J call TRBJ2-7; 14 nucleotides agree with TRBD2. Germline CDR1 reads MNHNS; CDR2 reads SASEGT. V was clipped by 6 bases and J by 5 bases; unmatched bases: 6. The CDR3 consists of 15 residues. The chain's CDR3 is CASRETSGRVDEQYF. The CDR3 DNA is TGTGCCAGCAGGGAGACTAGCGGGAGGGTGGACGAGCAGTACTTC.

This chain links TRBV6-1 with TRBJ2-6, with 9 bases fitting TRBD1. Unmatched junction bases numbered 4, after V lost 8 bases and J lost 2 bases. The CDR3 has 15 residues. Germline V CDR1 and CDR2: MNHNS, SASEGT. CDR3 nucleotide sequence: TGTGCCAGCGGGACAGGGCCCGCTGGGGCCAACGTCCTGACTTTC. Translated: CASGTGPAGANVLTF.

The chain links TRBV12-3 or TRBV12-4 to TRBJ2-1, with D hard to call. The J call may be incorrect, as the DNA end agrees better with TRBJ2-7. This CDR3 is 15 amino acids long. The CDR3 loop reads CASSLVTGLGDEQYF. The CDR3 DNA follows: TGTGCCAGCAGTTTGGTGACTGGCCTTGGGGACGAGCAGTACTTC.

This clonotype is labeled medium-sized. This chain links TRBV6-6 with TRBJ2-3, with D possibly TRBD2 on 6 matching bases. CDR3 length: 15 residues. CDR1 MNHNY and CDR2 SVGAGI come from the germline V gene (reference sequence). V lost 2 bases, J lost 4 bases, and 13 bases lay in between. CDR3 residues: CASSYSGTPPDTQYF. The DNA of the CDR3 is TGTGCCAGCAGTTACAGTGGGACTCCCCCAGATACGCAGTATTTT.

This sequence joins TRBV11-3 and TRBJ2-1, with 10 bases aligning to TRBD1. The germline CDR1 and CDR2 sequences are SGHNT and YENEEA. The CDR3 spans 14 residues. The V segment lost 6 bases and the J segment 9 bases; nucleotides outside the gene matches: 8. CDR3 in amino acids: CASSHRTGGGEQFF. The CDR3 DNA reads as TGTGCCAGCAGTCACCGGACAGGGGGAGGTGAGCAGTTCTTC.

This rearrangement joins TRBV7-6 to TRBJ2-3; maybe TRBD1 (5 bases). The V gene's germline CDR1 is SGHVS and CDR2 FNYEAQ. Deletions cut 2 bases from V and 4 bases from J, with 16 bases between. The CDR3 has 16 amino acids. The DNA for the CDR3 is TGTGCCAGCAGCTTAATCAGCCAGGGAAGGGCAGATACGCAGTATTTT. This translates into CASSLISQGRADTQYF.

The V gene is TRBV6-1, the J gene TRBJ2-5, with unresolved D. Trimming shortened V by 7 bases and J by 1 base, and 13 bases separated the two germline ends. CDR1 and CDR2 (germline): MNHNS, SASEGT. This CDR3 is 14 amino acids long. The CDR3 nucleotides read TGTGCCAGCAATAGACTGGGAATCCAAGAGACCCAGTACTTC. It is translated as CASNRLGIQETQYF.

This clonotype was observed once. CDR3 DNA sequence: TGTGCCAGCAGCTTAAGGGGGACTAGCGGGATGCACTCTCAAGAGACCCAGTTCTTC. Its translation is CASSLRGTSGMHSQETQFF. The chain is built from TRBV7-2 and TRBJ2-5; 13 nucleotides match TRBD2. The J call may be mistaken, given a closer DNA end match to TRBJ2-1. The CDR3 spans 19 residues. The germline V gene has CDR1 SGHTA and CDR2 FQGNSA.

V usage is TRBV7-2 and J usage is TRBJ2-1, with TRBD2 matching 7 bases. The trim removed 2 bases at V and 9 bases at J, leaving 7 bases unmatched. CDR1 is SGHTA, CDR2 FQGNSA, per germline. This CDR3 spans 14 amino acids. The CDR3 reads CASSLKSGDLEQFF. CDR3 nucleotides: TGTGCCAGCAGCTTAAAGAGCGGGGATCTTGAGCAGTTCTTC.